Listed below are T cell receptor beta chains from one sample, sequenced in a study of T-cell memory formation after mild COVID-19. Via MiXCR, TCRdb re-called the 5' RACE reads, giving one row per CDR3 protein. This repertoire shows 120,000 to 150,000 distinct CDR3 sequences, 11% to 15% found once; its top ten account for 28%. The specimen was PBMCs or a T cell subset sorted from them (not recorded which). All receptors derive from an adult woman who had mild COVID-19 (a few samples of this study predate the infection). Cell type and time point are not known. The CDR3 runs from the conserved cysteine through the conserved F or W.

V gene: TRBV7-9
CDR3 length: 12
J gene: TRBJ1-1
CDR3 protein: CASRYGVTEAFF

V gene: TRBV4-3
CDR3 length: 14
J gene: TRBJ2-7
CDR3 protein: CASSQAPGGYEQYF

V gene: TRBV4-3
CDR3 length: 15
J gene: TRBJ2-3
CDR3 protein: CASSQGSGVADTQYF

V gene: TRBV7-9
CDR3 length: 13
J gene: TRBJ2-2
CDR3 protein: CASSARNTGELFF

V gene: TRBV28
CDR3 length: 13
J gene: TRBJ2-5
CDR3 protein: CAIETSGGETQYF

V gene: TRBV29-1
CDR3 length: 13
J gene: TRBJ2-7
CDR3 protein: CSVVVGNSYEQYF

V gene: TRBV24-1
CDR3 length: 13
J gene: TRBJ1-5
CDR3 protein: CATSDLLGGPQHF

V gene: TRBV14
CDR3 length: 17
J gene: TRBJ1-1
CDR3 protein: CASSQRTGGIMNTEAFF

V gene: TRBV4-2
CDR3 length: 15
J gene: TRBJ2-7
CDR3 protein: CASSQDFKLSYEQYF

V gene: TRBV7-9
CDR3 length: 12
J gene: TRBJ2-1
CDR3 protein: CASSSGPAEQFF

V gene: TRBV25-1
CDR3 length: 16
J gene: TRBJ1-1
CDR3 protein: CASSDVRVYAFTEAFF

V gene: TRBV27
CDR3 length: 16
J gene: TRBJ1-6
CDR3 protein: CASSFWETLYNSPLHF

V gene: TRBV4-2
CDR3 length: 15
J gene: TRBJ2-7
CDR3 protein: CASSQEDGETYEQYF

V gene: TRBV2
CDR3 length: 15
J gene: TRBJ1-2
CDR3 protein: CASSETPGSSYGYTF

V gene: TRBV12-3/TRBV12-4
CDR3 length: 14
J gene: TRBJ2-1
CDR3 protein: CASSLGQAYNEQFF

V gene: TRBV7-6
CDR3 length: 15
J gene: TRBJ1-5
CDR3 protein: CASSPGWGGNQPQHF

V gene: TRBV9
CDR3 length: 14
J gene: TRBJ2-1
CDR3 protein: CASSVGGTGNEQFF

V gene: TRBV12-3/TRBV12-4
CDR3 length: 16
J gene: TRBJ2-7
CDR3 protein: CASSLAGSGRGYEQYF

V gene: TRBV7-3
CDR3 length: 13
J gene: TRBJ2-1
CDR3 protein: CASSPIFSNEQFF

V gene: TRBV7-6
CDR3 length: 15
J gene: TRBJ1-5
CDR3 protein: CASSLGPSSNQPQHF

V gene: TRBV29-1
CDR3 length: 15
J gene: TRBJ2-2
CDR3 protein: CSVEDHGSIGGELFF

V gene: TRBV12-3/TRBV12-4
CDR3 length: 15
J gene: TRBJ2-5
CDR3 protein: CASSPTSSAEETQYF

V gene: TRBV21-1
CDR3 length: 17
J gene: TRBJ2-1
CDR3 protein: CASSRRTRQGSFYEQFF

V gene: TRBV7-2
CDR3 length: 15
J gene: TRBJ2-3
CDR3 protein: CASSLVLAGRDTQYF

V gene: TRBV6-4
CDR3 length: 15
J gene: TRBJ2-7
CDR3 protein: CASSFSAGGNYEQYF

V gene: TRBV4-1
CDR3 length: 16
J gene: TRBJ2-1
CDR3 protein: CASSQETAGGPREQFF

V gene: TRBV29-1
CDR3 length: 15
J gene: TRBJ2-7
CDR3 protein: CSVELRGPGSYEQYF

V gene: TRBV7-3
CDR3 length: 12
J gene: TRBJ2-2
CDR3 protein: CASSLLSGELFF

V gene: TRBV6-1
CDR3 length: 17
J gene: TRBJ2-3
CDR3 protein: CASSEIVPGQGTDTQYF

V gene: TRBV6-5
CDR3 length: 17
J gene: TRBJ2-2
CDR3 protein: CASSYLPRTGDTGELFF

V gene: TRBV20-1
CDR3 length: 15
J gene: TRBJ2-1
CDR3 protein: CSAGDRGLIYNEQFF

V gene: TRBV7-6
CDR3 length: 14
J gene: TRBJ2-1
CDR3 protein: CASGAGEAYNEQFF

V gene: TRBV29-1
CDR3 length: 17
J gene: TRBJ2-5
CDR3 protein: CSVAGLAGVSIGETQYF

V gene: TRBV18
CDR3 length: 16
J gene: TRBJ2-5
CDR3 protein: CASSPFSGGGKETQYF

V gene: TRBV6-2/TRBV6-3
CDR3 length: 14
J gene: TRBJ2-3
CDR3 protein: CASSYSWLPDTQYF

V gene: TRBV20-1
CDR3 length: 15
J gene: TRBJ2-7
CDR3 protein: CSATDPGQDPYEQYF

V gene: TRBV9
CDR3 length: 14
J gene: TRBJ2-5
CDR3 protein: CASSVDGAGETQYF

V gene: TRBV7-8
CDR3 length: 16
J gene: TRBJ1-1
CDR3 protein: CASSLARSPMNTEAFF

V gene: TRBV12-3/TRBV12-4
CDR3 length: 15
J gene: TRBJ2-7
CDR3 protein: CASSYGTGAYYEQYF

V gene: TRBV7-2
CDR3 length: 14
J gene: TRBJ2-1
CDR3 protein: CASTLGDPSDEQFF

V gene: TRBV2
CDR3 length: 16
J gene: TRBJ1-2
CDR3 protein: CASSEDRHGRLYGYTF

V gene: TRBV5-5
CDR3 length: 15
J gene: TRBJ1-1
CDR3 protein: CASSLFPDRGTEAFF

V gene: TRBV28
CDR3 length: 15
J gene: TRBJ1-4
CDR3 protein: CASRAEDTTNEKLFF

V gene: TRBV11-3
CDR3 length: 16
J gene: TRBJ2-3
CDR3 protein: CASRLGAGGGTDTQYF

V gene: TRBV7-9
CDR3 length: 13
J gene: TRBJ2-3
CDR3 protein: CASSPRTGDTQYF

V gene: TRBV7-9
CDR3 length: 14
J gene: TRBJ2-7
CDR3 protein: CASSLDRTGYEQYF

V gene: TRBV6-4
CDR3 length: 15
J gene: TRBJ2-6
CDR3 protein: CASSEDGAGANVLTF

V gene: TRBV11-3
CDR3 length: 16
J gene: TRBJ2-3
CDR3 protein: CASSIIAGTSTDTQYF

V gene: TRBV5-5
CDR3 length: 15
J gene: TRBJ2-5
CDR3 protein: CASSYGTGSLETQYF

V gene: TRBV12-3/TRBV12-4
CDR3 length: 12
J gene: TRBJ2-5
CDR3 protein: CASAGVGETQYF

V gene: TRBV10-3
CDR3 length: 13
J gene: TRBJ1-2
CDR3 protein: CAIEEEVGYGYTF

V gene: TRBV7-9
CDR3 length: 15
J gene: TRBJ2-1
CDR3 protein: CAAPGEAESYNEQFF

V gene: TRBV20-1
CDR3 length: 13
J gene: TRBJ2-3
CDR3 protein: CSARGLDQSTQYF

V gene: TRBV7-9
CDR3 length: 15
J gene: TRBJ1-6
CDR3 protein: CASRDPGQVNSPLHF

V gene: TRBV7-6
CDR3 length: 13
J gene: TRBJ2-7
CDR3 protein: CASGFGGAYEQYF

V gene: TRBV28
CDR3 length: 11
J gene: TRBJ2-7
CDR3 protein: CASRHSYEQYF